This T cell receptor (beta chain) was captured by sequencing in a study of blood T cell repertoires in COVID-19. At the level of the study: Some COVID-19 samples were acute and others convalescent; all came from the United States, Italy and Spain. Sources were T cells, B-cell-depleted T cells, or PBMCs; the material itself was cDNA or gDNA.

As originally analysed: Reference gene primers were amplified, and this amplification served to estimate nucleated cell counts. Profiled with immunoSEQ multiplex PCR; TCRdb holds only in-frame clones, not every one. V and J calls and clone size are copied from that table; D and trimming were computed from the DNA. The sample lists over 350,000 clones, 87% occurring once. This CDR3 is built from 17 residues. The germline V gene encodes CDR1 SGHVS and CDR2 FQNEAQ. Trimming stripped 1 base from V and 2 bases from J, with 17 bases between. The clonotype comes from a woman in her late teens or twenties with acute COVID-19. Sequences were obtained from PBMCs or T cells enriched from blood (not recorded which). V gene TRBV7-8 combines with J gene TRBJ1-1; unclear D gene. DNA for the CDR3: TGTGCCAGCAGCTTAGAATTCCGCGCGACACTTAACACTGAAGCTTTCTTT. Its translation is CASSLEFRATLNTEAFF.